This is a list of T cell receptor beta chains from one sample in a study of identical twins. TCRdb ran MiXCR on the 5' RACE reads and lists one entry per CDR3 protein. This repertoire shows hundreds of thousands of distinct CDR3 sequences, about 20% found once; its top ten account for more than 4%. This same sample was also part of a study on T cells expressing NK-cell markers.

Sequencing used PBMCs. The source is a woman between 18 and 29 years old in good health. CDR3s include the opening cysteine and the closing phenylalanine or tryptophan. Fields, in order: V gene, J gene, D gene, clone size, CDR3 DNA, CDR3 protein. A D gene is named only where the DNA matches it firmly. Size values are once, few and many counts, or a class for expanded clones, and some rows have none.

TRBV4-3	TRBJ1-5	.	few	TGCGCCAGCATTACGGGGGGCAATCAGCCCCAGCATTTT	CASITGGNQPQHF
TRBV14	TRBJ1-1	.	few	TGTGCCAGCAGCCAAGTCGGGGCAGGAAGAGCTTTCTTT	CASSQVGAGRAFF
TRBV14	TRBJ1-6	TRBD1	few	TGTGCCAGCAGCCTCATCGGACAGGGGGCGCGGGATTCACCCCTCCACTTT	CASSLIGQGARDSPLHF
TRBV5-1	TRBJ2-1	TRBD2	.	TGCGCCAGCAGCCTGGGACTAGCGGGTAAATACAATGAGCAGTTCTTC	CASSLGLAGKYNEQFF
TRBV5-6	TRBJ1-2	.	few	TGTGCCAGCAGCTCTTATCTGGACGGTGGCTACACCTTC	CASSSYLDGGYTF
TRBV6-5	TRBJ2-1	.	.	TGTGCCAGCAGTAACAGATACGGAACCAATGAGCAGTTCTTC	CASSNRYGTNEQFF
TRBV7-9	TRBJ2-3	.	many	TGTGCCAGCAGCCCCCAGGTCAGAGTCTATACCACAGATACGCAGTATTTT	CASSPQVRVYTTDTQYF
TRBV29-1	TRBJ2-3	.	.	TGCAGCGTCATTCGGGGCAGTAGCACAGATACGCAGTATTTT	CSVIRGSSTDTQYF
TRBV3-1	TRBJ2-1	.	many	TGTGCCAGCAGCTTCTCCCAGGGATTGGGCAATGAGCAGTTCTTC	CASSFSQGLGNEQFF
TRBV9	TRBJ2-5	TRBD1	.	TGTGCCAGCAGCCCTAGACAGGGTTGGGGATCTTTGGAGACCCAGTACTTC	CASSPRQGWGSLETQYF
TRBV20-1	TRBJ2-4	TRBD2	few	TGCAGTGCTAAGCCAACTAGCGGGGCGGGTTCGAGCAAAAACATTCAGTACTTC	CSAKPTSGAGSSKNIQYF
TRBV6-5	TRBJ2-3	TRBD2	few	TGTGCCAGCAGTTTCGCGGGAGGGATGAATACGCAGTATTTT	CASSFAGGMNTQYF
TRBV20-1	TRBJ2-1	TRBD2	few	TGCAGTGCTAGGTGGCTAGCGGCAAATGAGCAGTTCTTC	CSARWLAANEQFF
TRBV9	TRBJ2-3	.	.	TGTGCCAGCAGCGCGAAGCATAGAGGAGATACGCAGTATTTT	CASSAKHRGDTQYF
TRBV20-1	TRBJ2-5	.	few	TGCAGTGCATATGACAGGCAAGAGACCCAGTACTTC	CSAYDRQETQYF
TRBV7-9	TRBJ2-7	TRBD2	few	TGTGCCAGCAGCTTAGTAGCGGCTAGCGGATACGAGCAGTACTTC	CASSLVAASGYEQYF
TRBV5-1	TRBJ2-7	.	.	TGCGCCAGCAGCTTCTATTCGGGTGACGGGCAGTACTTC	CASSFYSGDGQYF
TRBV29-1	TRBJ2-7	TRBD1	many	TGCAGCGTTGTTGTATTAGGACAGGGGAACGAGCAGTACTTC	CSVVVLGQGNEQYF
TRBV5-1	TRBJ2-1	.	many	TGCGCCAGCGGCCAGGGTCAAAATGAGCAGTTCTTC	CASGQGQNEQFF
TRBV10-3	TRBJ1-6	TRBD1	many	TGTGCCATCAGTTCCGACAGGGGAGGTTCACCCCTCCACTTT	CAISSDRGGSPLHF
TRBV7-9	TRBJ2-2	.	.	TGTGCCAGCAGCTCGACGCCCCAGGTCTCCGGGGAGCTGTTTTTT	CASSSTPQVSGELFF
TRBV5-1	TRBJ1-1	TRBD1	many	TGCGCCAGCAGCAGGACAGGGGGTCTGGACACTGAAGCTTTCTTT	CASSRTGGLDTEAFF